This TCR beta chain was documented in a study of beta chain features in type 1 diabetes. The germline V gene has CDR1 SQVTM and CDR2 ANQGSEA. The CDR3 has 12 amino acids. V dropped 0 bases and J dropped 16 bases, with 13 bases sitting between them. cDNA synthesis used the whole RNA isolate, giving expressed TCRB sequences. Produced via immunoSEQ multiplex PCR; TCRdb's table is partial and in-frame only. This table holds about 240,000 clones, about 30% found once. This clonotype originated in a man aged 25 to 45 in good health. The chain is built from TRBV29-1 and TRBJ1-6; D remains unclear. Material for sequencing was central memory CD4+ T cells from blood. The CDR3: CSVEDNASQLHF. In DNA form, the CDR3 reads TGCAGCGTTGAAGATAATGCCTCCCAACTCCACTTT. Complete variable domain (other parts from reference TRBV29-1 and TRBJ1-6): SAVISQKPSRDICQRGTSLTIQCQVDSQVTMMFWYRQQPGQSLTLIATANQGSEATYESGFVIDKFPISRPNLTFSTLTVSNMSPEDSSIYLCSVEDNASQLHFGNGTRLTVT.